This T cell receptor beta chain stems from a study of T cells in Graves' hyperthyroidism and ophthalmopathy (dated by TCRdb to between 2018 and 2021). General notes on the study: TCR V-J signatures able to tell the groups apart were searched for in a discovery cohort of 100 or so patients, of whom fewer than 45 had Graves' ophthalmopathy and 57 had stable Graves' hyperthyroidism. Whether ophthalmopathy could be predicted prospectively was tested in an independent validation cohort made up of roughly 19 hyperthyroidism patients plus 17 patients who later progressed to ophthalmopathy. For training and testing, the roughly 100 patients in the discovery cohort were randomly divided in a 7:3 ratio. Thyroid tissue and blood T-cell repertoires from roughly 6 Graves' hyperthyroidism patients were also compared in the study. Following sampling, methimazole starting at 30 mg daily was given to hyperthyroidism patients, and high-dose intravenous methylprednisolone was given to ophthalmopathy patients. The paper describes TCR Vbeta CDR3 sequencing of 135 peripheral blood samples, made up of 43 ophthalmopathy patients, 70 to 80 hyperthyroidism patients and 17 progressor patients.

The table lists this clonotype with many counts. Its specific antigen is unknown. No much larger clone exists at a distance of one base, and base qualities are not known. The TCR beta CDR3 regions were amplified from RNA transcripts. The first round of RT-PCR for the TCR CDR3 was performed with the HTBI primer set and the Qiagen OneStep RT-PCR kit. A second multiplex PCR round built the libraries, followed by size selection and purification. Paired-end sequencing of the libraries was performed with 100 bp reads on an Illumina HiSeq2000. The original pipeline was this. Raw data were processed with SOAPnuke, discarding reads with adapters, uncalled bases, mean Phred below 15, or no exact constant-primer or identifier match. COPE v1.2.5 was used to merge the high-quality paired reads, and each unique nucleotide sequence was defined as a clonotype. MiTCR v1.1 was used to align clonotypes to the IMGT TRBV, TRBD and TRBJ reference segments. The analysis included only V-J combinations with a frequency above 0.0001, which together covered more than 98% of the repertoires. The TCS score was defined as F50 (clonal expansion) divided by E x V (chaos), with BLOSUM62-based TCRdist calculated between CDR3 peptides within each V-J. Welch's t-statistics and random forest reduced roughly 540 V-J features to 13, which were used in a naive Bayes classifier (R e1071). Thyroid-blood repertoire similarity was quantified with the Morisita-Horn index. TCRdb reprocessed the public reads (quality trimming at Q25 with fastp, clone calling with MiXCR) and kept in-frame beta chains. Entries are consolidated by CDR3 protein sequence, retaining the most common genes and DNA. What appears here as the V and J calls and clone size reflects TCRdb's work, not the paper's. A total of roughly 98,000 distinct CDR3 sequences appear in this sample, approximately 40% of them only once. The ten most abundant clones make up about 10% of the sample.

Broader findings and caveats from the paper: Most expanded thyroid clonotypes (frequency above 0.001) were also detected in blood, suggesting blood repertoires may reflect thyroid immune responses. Sample size was not statistically predetermined, and investigators were not blinded to group allocation. A model built on a 13 V-J signature distinguished ophthalmopathy from stable hyperthyroidism, reaching about 88% sensitivity and about 81% specificity in cross-validation and 80%/75% in testing. In validation, progression to ophthalmopathy was predicted by the model with nearly 71% sensitivity and just over 72% specificity, a median of about 6.4 months before onset.

Stable Graves' hyperthyroidism was defined as no progression to ophthalmopathy during 18 months of follow-up. Hyperthyroidism patients were aged 18 to 65 years and newly diagnosed, with disease duration of less than 2 months. Any patient with an uncontrolled infection, another autoimmune disease, pregnancy or lactation was excluded. Clinical symptoms, serum thyroxine and TRAb, thyroid ultrasound, and orbital computed tomography formed the basis for the diagnoses. Total RNA was extracted using Trizol reagent, and RNA quality was assessed on an Agilent 2100 Bioanalyzer. The CDR3 has 16 amino acids, counting the end cysteine and phenylalanine. Only the CDR3 DNA is retained, 48 bases long and in frame from the first base. V trim: 4 bases; J trim: 4 bases; unmatched bases: 12. CDR1 and CDR2 (SGHDT, YYEEEE) derive from the germline V gene.

Recombination linked TRBV5-6 to TRBJ1-2, and 8 bases in between align with TRBD1. This receptor was taken from a young woman with Graves' hyperthyroidism. Sample: peripheral blood or thyroid tissue (not recorded which). The DNA sequence is given as TGTGCCAGCAGCCACCTGGACAGGGCACTTTCCTATGGCTACACCTTC. It specifies CASSHLDRALSYGYTF.